These T cell receptor beta chains were read from a single sample in a study of blood T cell repertoires in COVID-19. The method was immunoSEQ multiplex PCR; TCRdb's version includes in-frame clones alone and lacks a portion of them. The repertoire holds 400,000 or so clones, with roughly nine tenths as singletons. The sequencing input was PBMCs or T cells enriched from blood (not recorded which). The origin of the receptors is a man aged 25 to 40 who had recovered from COVID-19. The CDR3 runs from the conserved cysteine through the conserved F or W. Fields, in order: J gene, D gene, V gene, clone size, CDR3 DNA, CDR3 protein. The D gene is left open where the match is weak. Expanded clones are given a class, and other clones once, few, many or no size at all.

TRBJ2-1,NA,TRBV19,NA,TGTGCCAGTAGTATAGATAACATTGCTGAGCAGTTCTTC,CASSIDNIAEQFF
TRBJ1-5,TRBD1,TRBV2,NA,TGTGCCAGCAGGGGACAGGGGTGGCAGCCCCAGCATTTT,CASRGQGWQPQHF
TRBJ2-7,NA,TRBV28,NA,TGTGCCAGCAGTTTAGCCAGAATGATGGACGAGCAGTACTTC,CASSLARMMDEQYF
TRBJ1-5,NA,TRBV5-4,NA,TGTGCCAGCAGCTTGGGAGTTAGCAATCAGCCCCAGCATTTT,CASSLGVSNQPQHF
TRBJ2-5,NA,TRBV2,NA,TGTGCCAGCTTCCTCGACAAATACCAAGAGACCCAGTACTTC,CASFLDKYQETQYF
TRBJ1-1,NA,TRBV4-1,few,TGCGCCAGCAGCCAAGATCCTGGGGCAGTCGAAGCTTTCTTT,CASSQDPGAVEAFF
TRBJ1-6,NA,TRBV25-1,NA,TGTGCCAGCAGTGACCAGGGATACGTGTCACCCCTCCACTTT,CASSDQGYVSPLHF
TRBJ1-4,TRBD1,TRBV12-3/TRBV12-4,NA,TGTGCCAGCAGTTTGACAGGGGAAAAACTGTTTTTT,CASSLTGEKLFF
TRBJ2-1,TRBD2,TRBV5-1,NA,TGCGCCACCGAGGAAGGGGCGGGAGCGGGGAATGAGCAGTTCTTC,CATEEGAGAGNEQFF
TRBJ1-2,NA,TRBV6-6,NA,TGTGCCAGCAGTTACCAACAGGGAGTGGAGGGCTACACCTTC,CASSYQQGVEGYTF
TRBJ1-1,TRBD1,TRBV5-1,NA,TGCGCCAGCAGCCCGAGGGGACAGCAGAACACTGAAGCTTTCTTT,CASSPRGQQNTEAFF
TRBJ1-1,NA,TRBV7-3,NA,TGTGCCAGCAGCCCCGGCCTGGGGGGGAACACTGAAGCTTTCTTT,CASSPGLGGNTEAFF
TRBJ2-3,TRBD2,TRBV12-5,once,TGTGCTAGTGGTATCTATAGCGGGAGTGGTACGCAGTATTTT,CASGIYSGSGTQYF
TRBJ1-1,NA,TRBV18,NA,TGTGCCAGCTCACCGCAGGGGACGAACACTGAAGCTTTCTTT,CASSPQGTNTEAFF
TRBJ2-1,TRBD2,TRBV5-6,NA,TGTGCCAGCAGCTGGGGGCCAACTCTCCTAGCGGGAGGCGAGGGTGAGCAGTTCTTC,CASSWGPTLLAGGEGEQFF
TRBJ2-2,TRBD2,TRBV5-4,NA,TGTGCCAGCAGCAGACCTAGCGGGAACGCCGGGGAGCTGTTTTTT,CASSRPSGNAGELFF
TRBJ2-2,NA,TRBV6-5,NA,TGTGCCAGCAGTAGACAGGCTGCGAACACCGGGGAGCTGTTTTTT,CASSRQAANTGELFF
TRBJ2-7,TRBD1,TRBV7-9,NA,TGTGCCAGCAGCTCACAGGGGGCGAACGCCTACGAGCAGTACTTC,CASSSQGANAYEQYF
TRBJ1-5,NA,TRBV27,NA,TGTGCCAGCAGTACTGGCGGTAATAATCAGCCCCAGCATTTT,CASSTGGNNQPQHF
TRBJ1-4,TRBD1,TRBV19,NA,TGTGCCAGTAGTACTCAAACAGGGGCGCAAGAAAAACTGTTTTTT,CASSTQTGAQEKLFF
TRBJ1-2,TRBD1,TRBV9,NA,TGTGCCAGCAGCGAGGGGACAGGGTGGGGCTACACCTTC,CASSEGTGWGYTF
TRBJ2-5,TRBD2,TRBV20-1,once,TGCAGTGCTAGTAACCCTAGCGGGAACCAAGAGACCCAGTACTTC,CSASNPSGNQETQYF
TRBJ1-5,NA,TRBV2,NA,TGTGCCAGCAGTGGAGGATATAGCAATCAGCCCCAGCATTTT,CASSGGYSNQPQHF